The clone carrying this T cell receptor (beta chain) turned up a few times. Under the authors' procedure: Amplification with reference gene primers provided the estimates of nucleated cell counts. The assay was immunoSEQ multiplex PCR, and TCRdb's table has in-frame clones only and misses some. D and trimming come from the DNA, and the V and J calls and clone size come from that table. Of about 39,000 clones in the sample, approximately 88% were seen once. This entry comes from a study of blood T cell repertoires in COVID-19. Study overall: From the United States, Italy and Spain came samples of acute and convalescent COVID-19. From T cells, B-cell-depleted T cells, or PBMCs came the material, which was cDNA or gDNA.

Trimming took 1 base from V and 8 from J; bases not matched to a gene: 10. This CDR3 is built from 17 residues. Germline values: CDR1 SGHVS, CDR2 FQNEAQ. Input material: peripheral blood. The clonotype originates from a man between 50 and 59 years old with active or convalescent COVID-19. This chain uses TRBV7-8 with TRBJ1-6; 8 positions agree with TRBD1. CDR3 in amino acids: CASSLGGSGTGYSPLHF. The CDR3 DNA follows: TGTGCCAGCAGCTTAGGAGGATCGGGGACAGGCTATTCACCCCTCCACTTT.